This T cell receptor beta chain originates from a study of cytomegalovirus exposure and HLA in healthy donors. The ends lost 0 bases at V and 10 bases at J; junction bases unmatched: 8. Germline lookup yields CDR1 LGHNA and CDR2 YNFKEQ. The CDR3 spans 14 residues. In the PCR, 60 Vbeta and 13 Jbeta primers were used. Produced via immunoSEQ multiplex PCR; TCRdb's table is partial and in-frame only. Altogether 120,000 or so clones are present, about 80% being singletons, with the ten largest covering approximately 11%. This receptor was identified in a man under 40 in good health and CMV-seropositive. The chain is built from TRBV4-2 and TRBJ1-1; 7 bases are a match to TRBD1. Material for sequencing was PBMCs. CDR3 protein: CASSQENGQGGAFF. The CDR3 region has the DNA TGTGCCAGCAGCCAAGAGAATGGGCAGGGGGGAGCTTTCTTT.